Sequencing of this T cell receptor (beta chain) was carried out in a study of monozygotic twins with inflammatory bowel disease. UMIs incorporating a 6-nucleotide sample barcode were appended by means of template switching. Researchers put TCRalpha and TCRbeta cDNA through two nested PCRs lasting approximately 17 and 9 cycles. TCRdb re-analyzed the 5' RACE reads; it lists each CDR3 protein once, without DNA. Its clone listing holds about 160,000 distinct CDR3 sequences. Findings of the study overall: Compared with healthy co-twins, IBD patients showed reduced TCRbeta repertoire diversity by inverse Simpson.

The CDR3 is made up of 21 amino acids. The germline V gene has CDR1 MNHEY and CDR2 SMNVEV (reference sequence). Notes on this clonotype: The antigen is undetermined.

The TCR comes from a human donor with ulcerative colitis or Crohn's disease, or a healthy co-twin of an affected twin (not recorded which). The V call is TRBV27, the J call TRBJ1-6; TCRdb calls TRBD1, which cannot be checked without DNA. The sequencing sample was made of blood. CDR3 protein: CASRPVLTGTAVSSYNSPLHF.